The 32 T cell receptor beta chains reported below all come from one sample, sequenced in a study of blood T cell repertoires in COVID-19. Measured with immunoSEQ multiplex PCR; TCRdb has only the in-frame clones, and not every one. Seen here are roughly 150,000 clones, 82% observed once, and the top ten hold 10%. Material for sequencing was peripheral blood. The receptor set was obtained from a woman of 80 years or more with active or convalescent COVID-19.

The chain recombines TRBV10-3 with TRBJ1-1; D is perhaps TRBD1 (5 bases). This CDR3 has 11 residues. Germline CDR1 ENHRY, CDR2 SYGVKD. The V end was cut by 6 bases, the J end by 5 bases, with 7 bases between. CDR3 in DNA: TGTGCCATCAGGACAGCGACTGAAGCTTTCTTT. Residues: CAIRTATEAFF.

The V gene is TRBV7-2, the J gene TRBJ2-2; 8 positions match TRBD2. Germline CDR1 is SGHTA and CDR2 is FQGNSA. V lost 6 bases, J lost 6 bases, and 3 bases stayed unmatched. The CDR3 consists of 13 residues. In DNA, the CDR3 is TGTGCCAGCAGAGCGGGAGTCCCCGGGGAGCTGTTTTTT. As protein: CASRAGVPGELFF.

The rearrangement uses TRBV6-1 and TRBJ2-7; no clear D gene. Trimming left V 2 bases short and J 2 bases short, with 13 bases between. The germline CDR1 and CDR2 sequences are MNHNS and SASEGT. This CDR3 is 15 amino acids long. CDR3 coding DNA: TGTGCCAGCAGTGAAAAGTCCACATCACCCTACGAGCAGTACTTC. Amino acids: CASSEKSTSPYEQYF.

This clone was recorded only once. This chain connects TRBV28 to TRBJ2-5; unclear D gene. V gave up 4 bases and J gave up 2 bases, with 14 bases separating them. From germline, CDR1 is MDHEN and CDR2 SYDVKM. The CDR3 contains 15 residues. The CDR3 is CASSSPSGAQETQYF. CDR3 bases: TGTGCCAGCAGTTCCCCTTCTGGAGCACAAGAGACCCAGTACTTC.

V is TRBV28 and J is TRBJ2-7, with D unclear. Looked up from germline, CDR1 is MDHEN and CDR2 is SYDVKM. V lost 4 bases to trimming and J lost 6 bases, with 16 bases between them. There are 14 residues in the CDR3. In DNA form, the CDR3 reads TGTGCCAGCAGTTACAGTCGACCGATACTCGAGCAGTACTTC. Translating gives CASSYSRPILEQYF.

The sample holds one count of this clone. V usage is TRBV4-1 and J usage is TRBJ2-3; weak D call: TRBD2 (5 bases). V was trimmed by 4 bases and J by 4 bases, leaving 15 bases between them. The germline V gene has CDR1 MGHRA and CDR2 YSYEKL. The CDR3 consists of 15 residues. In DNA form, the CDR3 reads TGCGCCAGCAGCCCGAGCCGGACTTCGGCAGATACGCAGTATTTT. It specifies CASSPSRTSADTQYF.

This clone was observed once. The CDR3 protein is CASSSPGTGGRGTQYF. CDR3 bases: TGTGCCAGCAGCTCCCCGGGGACAGGCGGACGAGGTACGCAGTATTTT. This sequence joins TRBV7-9 and TRBJ2-3, with 8 bases fitting TRBD1. Trimming at V came to 4 bases and at J to 8 bases, leaving 14 bases not matched to a gene. This CDR3 region has 16 residues. CDR1 is SEHNR and CDR2 is FQNEAQ in the germline V gene (reference sequence).

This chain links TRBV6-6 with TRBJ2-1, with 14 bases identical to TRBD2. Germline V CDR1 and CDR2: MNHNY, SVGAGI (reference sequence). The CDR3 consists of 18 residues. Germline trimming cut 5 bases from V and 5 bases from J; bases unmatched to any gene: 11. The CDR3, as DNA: TGTGCCAGCAGTCGGACTAGCGGGAGGCCCCAGGGACACAATGAGCAGTTCTTC. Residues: CASSRTSGRPQGHNEQFF.

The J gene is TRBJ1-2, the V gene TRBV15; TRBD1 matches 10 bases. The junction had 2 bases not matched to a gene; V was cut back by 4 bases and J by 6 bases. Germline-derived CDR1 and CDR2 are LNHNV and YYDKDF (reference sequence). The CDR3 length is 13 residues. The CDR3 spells CATSTGQGHGYTF. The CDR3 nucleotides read TGTGCCACCAGCACGGGACAGGGGCATGGCTACACCTTC.

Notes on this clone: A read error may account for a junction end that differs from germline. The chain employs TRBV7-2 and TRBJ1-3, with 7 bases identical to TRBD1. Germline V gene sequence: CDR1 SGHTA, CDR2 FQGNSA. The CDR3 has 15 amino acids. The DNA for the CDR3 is TGTGCCAGCACCTTAGGGGGCCGACCCAGGGACACCATATATTTT. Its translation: CASTLGGRPRDTIYF.

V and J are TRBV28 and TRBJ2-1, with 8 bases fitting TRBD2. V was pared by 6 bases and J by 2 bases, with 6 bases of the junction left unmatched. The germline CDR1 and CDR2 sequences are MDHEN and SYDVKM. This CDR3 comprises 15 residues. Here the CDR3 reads CASSRGGGTYNEQFF. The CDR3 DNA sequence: TGTGCCAGCAGCCGGGGGGGCGGCACCTACAATGAGCAGTTCTTC.

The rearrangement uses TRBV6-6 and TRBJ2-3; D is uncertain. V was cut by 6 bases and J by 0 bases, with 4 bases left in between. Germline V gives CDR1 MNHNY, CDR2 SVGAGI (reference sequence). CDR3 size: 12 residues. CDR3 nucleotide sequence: TGTGCCAGCAGCCCTAGCACAGATACGCAGTATTTT. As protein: CASSPSTDTQYF.

CDR3 amino acids: CASSIGTYVAKNIQYF. CDR3 bases: TGCGCCAGCAGCATAGGGACATACGTAGCCAAAAACATTCAGTACTTC. The V and J genes are TRBV5-1 and TRBJ2-4; tentatively, D is TRBD1 (6 bases). Trimming stripped 4 bases from V and 0 bases from J, with 14 bases between. The CDR3 contains 16 residues. In germline, CDR1 is SGHRS, CDR2 YFSETQ.

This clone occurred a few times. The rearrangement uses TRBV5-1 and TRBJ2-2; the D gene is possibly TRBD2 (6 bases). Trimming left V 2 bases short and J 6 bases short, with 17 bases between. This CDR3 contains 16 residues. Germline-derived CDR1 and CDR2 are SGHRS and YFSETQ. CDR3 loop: CASSLLAEPRAGELFF. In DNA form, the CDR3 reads TGCGCCAGCAGCTTATTAGCGGAGCCGAGGGCCGGGGAGCTGTTTTTT. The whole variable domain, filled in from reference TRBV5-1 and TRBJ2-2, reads KAGVTQTPRYLIKTRGQQVTLSCSPISGHRSVSWYQQTPGQGLQFLFEYFSETQRNKGNFPGRFSGRQFSNSRSEMNVSTLELGDSALYLCASSLLAEPRAGELFFGEGSRLTVL.

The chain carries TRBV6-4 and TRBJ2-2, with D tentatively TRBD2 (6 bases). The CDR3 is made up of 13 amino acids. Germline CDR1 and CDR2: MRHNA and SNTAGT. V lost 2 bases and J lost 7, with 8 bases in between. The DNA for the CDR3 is TGTGCCAGCAGTGACAGGAGGGGCGGGGAGCTGTTTTTT. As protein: CASSDRRGGELFF.

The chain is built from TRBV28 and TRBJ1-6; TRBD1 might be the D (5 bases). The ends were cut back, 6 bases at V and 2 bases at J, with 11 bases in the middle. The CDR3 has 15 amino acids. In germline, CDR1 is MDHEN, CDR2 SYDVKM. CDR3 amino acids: CASSPGNPYNSPLHF. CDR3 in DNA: TGTGCCAGCAGCCCAGGGAACCCCTATAATTCACCCCTCCACTTT.

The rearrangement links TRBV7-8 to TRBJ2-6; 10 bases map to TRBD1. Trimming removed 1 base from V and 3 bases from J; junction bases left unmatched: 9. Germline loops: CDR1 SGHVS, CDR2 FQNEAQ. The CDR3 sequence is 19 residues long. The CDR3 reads CASSLDYRDRGFGANVLTF. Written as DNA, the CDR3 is TGTGCCAGCAGCTTAGATTATAGGGACAGGGGTTTTGGGGCCAACGTCCTGACTTTC.

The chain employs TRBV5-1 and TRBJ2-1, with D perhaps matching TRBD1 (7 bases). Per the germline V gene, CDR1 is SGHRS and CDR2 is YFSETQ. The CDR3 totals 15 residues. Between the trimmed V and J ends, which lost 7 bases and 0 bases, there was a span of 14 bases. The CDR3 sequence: CASHWQGGSYNEQFF. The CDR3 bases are TGCGCCAGCCATTGGCAGGGGGGCTCCTACAATGAGCAGTTCTTC.

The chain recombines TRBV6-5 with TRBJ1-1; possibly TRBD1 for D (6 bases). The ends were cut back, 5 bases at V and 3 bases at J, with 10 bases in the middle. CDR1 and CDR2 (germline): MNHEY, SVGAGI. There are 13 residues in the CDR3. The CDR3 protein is CASSSRQDTEAFF. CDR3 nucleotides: TGTGCCAGCAGTAGTAGACAGGACACTGAAGCTTTCTTT.

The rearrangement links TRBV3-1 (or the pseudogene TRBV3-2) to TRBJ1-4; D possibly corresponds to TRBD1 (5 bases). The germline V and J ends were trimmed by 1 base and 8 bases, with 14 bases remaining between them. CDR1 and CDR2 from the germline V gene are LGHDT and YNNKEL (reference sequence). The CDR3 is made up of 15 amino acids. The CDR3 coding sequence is TGTGCCAGCAGCCAAGCCTTAGGGGTAAGGGAAAAACTGTTTTTT. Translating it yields CASSQALGVREKLFF.

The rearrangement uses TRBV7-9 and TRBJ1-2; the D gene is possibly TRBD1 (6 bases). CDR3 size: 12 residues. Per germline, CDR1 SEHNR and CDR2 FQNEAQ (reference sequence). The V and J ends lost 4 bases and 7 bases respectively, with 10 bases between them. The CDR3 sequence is CASSSLDSGYTF. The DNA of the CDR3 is TGTGCCAGCAGCTCCCTGGACAGTGGCTACACCTTC.

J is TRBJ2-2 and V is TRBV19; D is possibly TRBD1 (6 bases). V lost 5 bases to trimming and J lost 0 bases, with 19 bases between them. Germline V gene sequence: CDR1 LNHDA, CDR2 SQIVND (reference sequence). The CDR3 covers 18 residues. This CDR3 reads CASSVTGTSYPNTGELFF. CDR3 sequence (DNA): TGTGCCAGTAGTGTAACCGGGACATCCTATCCGAACACCGGGGAGCTGTTTTTT.

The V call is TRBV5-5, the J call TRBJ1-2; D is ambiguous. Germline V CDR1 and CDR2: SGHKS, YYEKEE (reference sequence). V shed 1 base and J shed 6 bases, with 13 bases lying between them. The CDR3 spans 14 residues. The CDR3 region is CASSLYSPANGYTF. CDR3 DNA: TGTGCCAGCAGCTTGTACAGCCCGGCCAATGGCTACACCTTC.

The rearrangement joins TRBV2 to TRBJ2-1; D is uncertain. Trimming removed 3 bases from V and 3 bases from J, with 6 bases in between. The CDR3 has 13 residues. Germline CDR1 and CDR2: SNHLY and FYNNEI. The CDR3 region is CASSDPYYNEQFF. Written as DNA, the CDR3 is TGTGCCAGCAGTGACCCGTACTACAATGAGCAGTTCTTC.

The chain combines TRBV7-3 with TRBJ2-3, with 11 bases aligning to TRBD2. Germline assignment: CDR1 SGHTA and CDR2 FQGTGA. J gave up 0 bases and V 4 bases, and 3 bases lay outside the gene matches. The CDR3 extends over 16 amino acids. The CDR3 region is CASSSGLAVSTDTQYF. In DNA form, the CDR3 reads TGTGCCAGCAGCTCGGGACTAGCGGTGAGCACAGATACGCAGTATTTT.

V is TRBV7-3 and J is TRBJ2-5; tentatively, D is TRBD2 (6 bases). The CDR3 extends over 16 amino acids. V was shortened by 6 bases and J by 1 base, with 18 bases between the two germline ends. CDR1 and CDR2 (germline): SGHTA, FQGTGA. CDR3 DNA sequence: TGTGCCAGCAGGCCACCTGGGCGGGGCCCCCAAGAGACCCAGTACTTC. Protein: CASRPPGRGPQETQYF.

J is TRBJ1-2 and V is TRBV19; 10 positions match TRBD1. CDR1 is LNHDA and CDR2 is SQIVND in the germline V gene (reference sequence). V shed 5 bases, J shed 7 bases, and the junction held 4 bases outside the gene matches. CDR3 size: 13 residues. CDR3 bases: TGTGCCAGTAGTTCGGACAGGGGGATTGGCTACACCTTC. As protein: CASSSDRGIGYTF. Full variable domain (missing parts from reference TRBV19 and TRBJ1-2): DGGITQSPKYLFRKEGQNVTLSCEQNLNHDAMYWYRQDPGQGLRLIYYSQIVNDFQKGDIAEGYSVSREKKESFPLTVTSAQKNPTAFYLCASSSDRGIGYTFGSGTRLTVV.

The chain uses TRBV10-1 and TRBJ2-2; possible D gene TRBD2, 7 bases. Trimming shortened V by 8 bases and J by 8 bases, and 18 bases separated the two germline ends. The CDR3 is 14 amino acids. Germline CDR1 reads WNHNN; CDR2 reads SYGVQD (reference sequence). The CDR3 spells CASSKEGGAGELFF. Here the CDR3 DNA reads TGCGCCAGCTCGAAGGAGGGGGGGGCTGGGGAGCTGTTTTTT.

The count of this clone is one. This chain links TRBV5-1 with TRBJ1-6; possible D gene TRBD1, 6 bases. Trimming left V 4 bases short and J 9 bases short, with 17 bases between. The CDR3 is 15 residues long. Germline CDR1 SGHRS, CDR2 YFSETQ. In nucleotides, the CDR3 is TGCGCCAGCAGCCCGTGGGGGCAAGATGGTTCACCCCTCCACTTT. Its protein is CASSPWGQDGSPLHF.

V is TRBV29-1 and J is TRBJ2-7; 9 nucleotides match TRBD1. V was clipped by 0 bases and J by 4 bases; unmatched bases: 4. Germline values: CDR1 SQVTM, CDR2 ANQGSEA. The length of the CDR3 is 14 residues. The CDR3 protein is CSVEEPGQGYEQYF. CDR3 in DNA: TGCAGCGTTGAAGAACCGGGACAGGGTTACGAGCAGTACTTC.

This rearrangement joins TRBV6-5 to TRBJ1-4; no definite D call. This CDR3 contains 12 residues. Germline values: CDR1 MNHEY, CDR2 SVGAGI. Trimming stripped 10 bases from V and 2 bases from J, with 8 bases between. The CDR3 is CATAGTNEKLFF. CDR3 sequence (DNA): TGTGCCACGGCGGGGACTAATGAAAAACTGTTTTTT.

The CDR3 here is CAWKRLSYEQYF. The CDR3, as DNA: TGTGCCTGGAAACGACTAAGCTACGAGCAGTACTTC. The chain links TRBV30 to TRBJ2-7; D might be TRBD2 (5 bases). V gave up 4 bases and J gave up 3 bases, with 10 bases separating them. Per the germline V gene, CDR1 is GTSNPN and CDR2 is SVGIG (reference sequence). The CDR3 runs to 12 residues.